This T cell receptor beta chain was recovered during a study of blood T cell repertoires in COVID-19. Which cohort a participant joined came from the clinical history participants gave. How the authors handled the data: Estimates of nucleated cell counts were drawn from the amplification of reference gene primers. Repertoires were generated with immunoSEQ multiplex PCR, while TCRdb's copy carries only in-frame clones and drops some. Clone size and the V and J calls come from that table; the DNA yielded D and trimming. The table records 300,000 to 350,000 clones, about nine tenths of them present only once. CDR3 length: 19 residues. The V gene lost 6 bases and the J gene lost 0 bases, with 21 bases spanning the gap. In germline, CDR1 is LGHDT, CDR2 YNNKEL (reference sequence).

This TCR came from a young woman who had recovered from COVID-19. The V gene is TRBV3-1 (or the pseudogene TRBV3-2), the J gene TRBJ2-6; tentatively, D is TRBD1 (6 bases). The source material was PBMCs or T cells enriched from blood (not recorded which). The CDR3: CASRHTGRFAHSGANVLTF. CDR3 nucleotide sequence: TGTGCCAGCAGACACACAGGGCGCTTTGCCCACTCTGGGGCCAACGTCCTGACTTTC.